This TCR beta chain was observed in a study of T cells in Graves' hyperthyroidism and ophthalmopathy. In the study overall: Before treatment of any kind, peripheral blood was taken at initial diagnosis. Study-level points and caveats: Most thyroid clonotypes with frequency above 0.001 were detected in blood.

Amplification of TCR beta CDR3 regions used RNA as the template. The TCR CDR3 first-round RT-PCR relied on the HTBI primer set. TCRdb independently ran MiXCR on the multiplex PCR reads; one entry per CDR3 protein. The data show about 400,000 distinct CDR3 sequences, 15% to 18% seen once. This clonotype showed up just a few times. What it binds is not known. The germline CDR1 and CDR2 sequences are LNHDA and SQIVND (reference sequence). V lost 6 bases and J 1 base, leaving 8 bases between the germline ends. The CDR3 loop spans 13 amino acids. The sequence was obtained from a woman aged 18-29 years with Graves' hyperthyroidism that later progressed to Graves' ophthalmopathy. This rearrangement joins TRBV19 to TRBJ2-3; D gene unclear. Sequenced input: blood. The CDR3, as DNA: TGTGCCAGTAGGCCCGCGGGCACAGATACGCAGTATTTT. Its translation: CASRPAGTDTQYF.